These 25 T cell receptor beta chains originate from one sample sequenced in a study of T cell repertoires and HLA-DP antigens (dated by TCRdb to the late 2010s). These TCRs' antigens remain unknown. Libraries came from the immunoSEQ multiplex PCR assay. TCRdb limited this immuneACCESS table to in-frame rearrangements with V and J called. A share of clones is missing; checked studies link under half to unresolved V genes, and the rest is unexplained. The sample table records about 73,000 clones; just under 80% of these occur just once. Together, the top ten hold about 1.6% of the sample. The source material was CD4+ T cells from PBMCs. The source is a man between 60 and 75 years old in good health and CMV-seronegative.

This clone was observed a single time. The V gene is TRBV28, the J gene TRBJ1-4; D ambiguous. V shed 3 bases and J shed 3 bases, with 5 bases lying between them. The CDR3 has 13 residues. Germline loops: CDR1 MDHEN, CDR2 SYDVKM. The CDR3: CASSFDPNEKLFF. CDR3 coding DNA: TGTGCCAGCAGTTTTGACCCTAATGAAAAACTGTTTTTT.

The rearrangement uses TRBV9 and TRBJ1-4; no reliable D call. The CDR3 has 15 residues. Germline values: CDR1 SGDLS, CDR2 YYNGEE. V dropped 4 bases and J dropped 4 bases, with 14 bases sitting between them. CDR3 bases: TGTGCCAGCAGCCCCTCTGTGACCGATAATGAAAAACTGTTTTTT. Translated: CASSPSVTDNEKLFF.

The V gene is TRBV5-6, the J gene TRBJ1-1; D unresolved. Trimming pared 4 bases from V and 5 bases from J, leaving 15 bases between. This CDR3 is 14 amino acids long. Germline-derived CDR1 and CDR2 are SGHDT and YYEEEE. The CDR3 coding sequence is TGTGCCAGCAGCCCCTCCCTATGGGGAACTGAAGCTTTCTTT. This translates into CASSPSLWGTEAFF. Based on the CDR3 plus reference TRBV5-6 and TRBJ1-1, the full variable domain is DAGVTQSPTHLIKTRGQQVTLRCSPKSGHDTVSWYQQALGQGPQFIFQYYEEEERQRGNFPDRFSGHQFPNYSSELNVNALLLGDSALYLCASSPSLWGTEAFFGQGTRLTVV.

This chain joins TRBV28 and TRBJ1-2, with D hard to call. The CDR3 sequence is 13 residues long. Germline V gives CDR1 MDHEN, CDR2 SYDVKM. Trimming removed 6 bases at V and 2 bases at J, with 10 bases between. CDR3: CASSITVNYGYTF. As DNA, the CDR3 is TGTGCCAGCAGCATAACAGTCAACTATGGCTACACCTTC.

The CDR3 DNA is TGTGCCAGTAGTTCGATACCCGTGACAGGGTGGAACACTGAAGCTTTCTTT. The encoded protein is CASSSIPVTGWNTEAFF. The chain uses TRBV19 and TRBJ1-1, with 7 bases that match TRBD1. Germline V gene data show CDR1 as LNHDA and CDR2 as SQIVND (reference sequence). Trimming removed 5 bases from V and 1 base from J; junction bases left unmatched: 13. There are 17 residues in the CDR3.

This chain joins TRBV2 and TRBJ1-2, with 9 bases aligning to TRBD1. Looked up from germline, CDR1 is SNHLY and CDR2 is FYNNEI. The CDR3 extends over 14 amino acids. With 10 bases clipped from V and 2 bases from J, the junction kept 8 bases outside the gene matches. CDR3 residues: CATGTGKENYGYTF. The CDR3, as DNA: TGTGCCACCGGGACAGGGAAGGAGAACTATGGCTACACCTTC.

This rearrangement joins TRBV11-3 to TRBJ2-1; no definite D call. Germline loops: CDR1 SGHNT, CDR2 YENEEA. Trimming pared 5 bases from V and 3 bases from J, leaving 8 bases between. The CDR3 has 13 amino acids. CDR3 nucleotide sequence: TGTGCCAGCAGCCCCGGAGACTACAATGAGCAGTTCTTC. Protein sequence: CASSPGDYNEQFF.

This rearrangement joins TRBV9 to TRBJ2-3; 8 nucleotides agree with TRBD2. The V gene's germline CDR1 is SGDLS and CDR2 YYNGEE. The V segment lost 2 bases and the J segment 6 bases; nucleotides outside the gene matches: 8. The CDR3 extends over 15 amino acids. CDR3 in amino acids: CASSVSGRAHDTQYF. The CDR3 DNA reads as TGTGCCAGCAGCGTGTCCGGGAGGGCCCATGATACGCAGTATTTT.

V usage is TRBV6-5 and J usage is TRBJ1-2, with 9 bases lining up with TRBD1. Looked up from germline, CDR1 is MNHEY and CDR2 is SVGAGI. The V segment lost 6 bases and the J segment 3 bases; nucleotides outside the gene matches: 2. This CDR3 spans 13 amino acids. The CDR3, as DNA: TGTGCCAGCAGGGGACAGGGCGACTATGGCTACACCTTC. This translates into CASRGQGDYGYTF.

This clone was counted only a few times. The chain has TRBV4-3 and TRBJ2-5; the D gene is possibly TRBD1 (6 bases). Germline CDR1 LGHNA, CDR2 YSLEER. V lost 1 base, J lost 3 bases, and 12 bases lay in between. There are 15 residues in the CDR3. The DNA for the CDR3 is TGCGCCAGCAGCCAAGCCCCGTCAGGGGAAGAGACCCAGTACTTC. Translation gives CASSQAPSGEETQYF.

V usage is TRBV2 and J usage is TRBJ1-2, with a tentative D call TRBD1 (6 bases). In germline, CDR1 is SNHLY, CDR2 FYNNEI. The V end was cut by 4 bases, the J end by 12 bases, with 18 bases between. The CDR3 sequence is 13 residues long. CDR3 nucleotides: TGTGCCAGCAGTGGCCCCTCACAGGGACGACACACCTTC. The encoded protein is CASSGPSQGRHTF.

The J gene is TRBJ2-3, the V gene TRBV7-3; 11 bases map to TRBD2. V was pared by 5 bases and J by 4 bases, with 5 bases of the junction left unmatched. Germline V gene lookup returns CDR1 SGHTA and CDR2 FQGTGA. CDR3 size: 15 residues. The CDR3 loop reads CASSKGLAGADTQYF. Here the CDR3 DNA reads TGTGCCAGCAGCAAAGGACTAGCGGGCGCAGATACGCAGTATTTT. Supplemented by reference TRBV7-3 and TRBJ2-3, the full variable domain reads GAGVSQTPSNKVTEKGKYVELRCDPISGHTALYWYRQSLGQGPEFLIYFQGTGAADDSGLPNDRFFAVRPEGSVSTLKIQRTERGDSAVYLCASSKGLAGADTQYFGPGTRLTVL.

The rearrangement uses TRBV30 and TRBJ2-2; 8 positions agree with TRBD1. The CDR3 has 14 residues. The J segment lost 7 bases and the V segment lost 4 bases, leaving 8 bases of the junction unmatched. The germline V gene encodes CDR1 GTSNPN and CDR2 SVGIG (reference sequence). This CDR3 reads CAWNEQGVGGELFF. In DNA, the CDR3 is TGTGCCTGGAATGAACAGGGGGTGGGCGGGGAGCTGTTTTTT.

This chain links TRBV11-2 with TRBJ2-1, with 10 bases identical to TRBD1. Germline CDR1 and CDR2: SGHAT and FQNNGV. The length of the CDR3 is 14 residues. The J segment lost 7 bases and the V segment lost 5 bases, leaving 5 bases of the junction unmatched. The chain's CDR3 is CASSLRTGGNEQFF. CDR3 in DNA: TGTGCCAGCAGCCTAAGGACAGGGGGAAATGAGCAGTTCTTC.

This clone was seen only once. V and J are TRBV5-4 and TRBJ2-1; TRBD1 matches 8 bases. The CDR3 has 14 amino acids. Germline loops: CDR1 SGHNT, CDR2 YYREEE (reference sequence). The ends lost 4 bases at V and 9 bases at J; junction bases unmatched: 9. CDR3 loop: CASSQGQGEGEQFF. The CDR3 DNA follows: TGTGCCAGCAGCCAAGGACAGGGTGAAGGTGAGCAGTTCTTC.

The CDR3 reads CASSLGSGTGELFF. The DNA of the CDR3 is TGTGCCAGCAGCTTAGGTTCAGGCACCGGGGAGCTGTTTTTT. The V and J genes are TRBV7-2 and TRBJ2-2; D uncertain. CDR1 is SGHTA and CDR2 is FQGNSA in the germline V gene. V was trimmed by 1 base and J by 4 bases, leaving 7 bases between them. The CDR3 runs 14 residues.

The chain recombines TRBV19 with TRBJ1-5, with TRBD1 identical over 7 bases. The germline CDR1 and CDR2 sequences are LNHDA and SQIVND (reference sequence). There are 13 residues in the CDR3. The V gene end was trimmed by 10 bases and the J gene end by 3 bases; junction bases not matched to a gene: 6. CDR3 in DNA: TGTGCCACCGGGGGACAGCTCAATCAGCCCCAGCATTTT. Translating it yields CATGGQLNQPQHF.

V usage is TRBV19 and J usage is TRBJ2-7; the match to TRBD2 covers 8 bases. Germline lookup yields CDR1 LNHDA and CDR2 SQIVND (reference sequence). The junction had 3 bases not matched to a gene; V was cut back by 5 bases and J by 0 bases. The CDR3 has 14 amino acids. The CDR3, as DNA: TGTGCCAGTAGTGAGCGGGGGAGCTCCTACGAGCAGTACTTC. Its protein product is CASSERGSSYEQYF.

The CDR3 reads CASSFSVNTEAFF. CDR3 DNA sequence: TGTGCCAGCAGTTTTTCGGTGAACACTGAAGCTTTCTTT. The rearrangement links TRBV28 to TRBJ1-1; D ambiguous. V lost 3 bases, J lost 0 bases, and 5 bases lay in between. Germline V gene data show CDR1 as MDHEN and CDR2 as SYDVKM. The CDR3 totals 13 residues.

The chain recombines TRBV7-6 with TRBJ1-4, with no clear D. The V gene's germline CDR1 is SGHVS and CDR2 FNYEAQ. This CDR3 has 13 residues. V gave up 5 bases and J gave up 4 bases, with 8 bases separating them. CDR3 region: CASSIDRNEKLFF. CDR3 sequence (DNA): TGTGCCAGCAGCATAGATCGTAATGAAAAACTGTTTTTT. Using reference TRBV7-6 and TRBJ1-4 for the parts outside the CDR3, the full variable domain is GAGVSQSPRYKVTKRGQDVALRCDPISGHVSLYWYRQALGQGPEFLTYFNYEAQQDKSGLPNDRFSAERPEGSISTLTIQRTEQRDSAMYRCASSIDRNEKLFFGSGTQLSVL.

The V and J genes are TRBV25-1 and TRBJ2-1; D not resolved. There are 11 residues in the CDR3. In germline, CDR1 is MGHDK, CDR2 SYGVNS. Deletions cut 3 bases from V and 9 bases from J, with 6 bases between. CDR3 sequence: CASSDKGEQFF. The CDR3, as DNA: TGTGCCAGCAGTGACAAGGGTGAGCAGTTCTTC.

Sample share makes this clone medium-sized. The chain uses TRBV10-3 and TRBJ1-6; D is possibly TRBD1 (6 bases). V gave up 11 bases and J gave up 0 bases, with 11 bases separating them. CDR3 size: 14 residues. CDR1 and CDR2 from the germline V gene are ENHRY and SYGVKD. The DNA for the CDR3 is TGTGCCGTCCGGGACACCTCCTATAATTCACCCCTCCACTTT. Translation gives CAVRDTSYNSPLHF.

This clone was observed a few times. The chain links TRBV2 to TRBJ1-6; D is ambiguous. The germline V gene has CDR1 SNHLY and CDR2 FYNNEI. The CDR3 length is 12 residues. Deletions cut 3 bases from V and 14 bases from J, with 11 bases between. The CDR3 DNA reads TGTGCCAGCAGTGATTCGTCGGTCGCCCTCCACTTT. Protein sequence: CASSDSSVALHF.

V usage is TRBV11-2 and J usage is TRBJ1-4; no clear D. This CDR3 has 13 amino acids. The germline V and J ends were trimmed by 0 bases and 10 bases, with 9 bases remaining between them. Germline lookup yields CDR1 SGHAT and CDR2 FQNNGV. The CDR3: CASSLDGVGKLFF. Written as DNA, the CDR3 is TGTGCCAGCAGCTTAGATGGCGTGGGAAAACTGTTTTTT.

The rearrangement links TRBV30 to TRBJ2-2; no clear D. CDR3 size: 13 residues. CDR1 is GTSNPN and CDR2 is SVGIG in the germline V gene (reference sequence). V was pared by 1 base and J by 5 bases, with 8 bases between. CDR3 in amino acids: CAWSGRPTGELFF. CDR3 nucleotide sequence: TGTGCCTGGAGTGGGCGGCCAACCGGGGAGCTGTTTTTT.